This passage covers 7 T cell receptor beta chains from one sample sequenced in a study of monozygotic twins with inflammatory bowel disease. Following a re-call of the 5' RACE reads, TCRdb has one entry per CDR3 protein and lacks DNA. The record lists a few hundred thousand distinct CDR3 sequences, of which the ten most abundant hold about 2.3%. The source material was blood. These receptors were obtained from a human donor with ulcerative colitis or Crohn's disease, or a healthy co-twin of an affected twin (not recorded which).

The chain is built from TRBV6-2 or TRBV6-3 and TRBJ2-1; TCRdb outputs TRBD1, but without DNA this stays unchecked. This CDR3 region has 15 residues. Germline CDR1 MNHEY, CDR2 SVGEGT. The CDR3 spells CASTQAPSSYNEQFF.

The chain links TRBV20-1 to TRBJ2-1. The CDR3 is 12 residues long. Germline V gene lookup returns CDR1 DFQATT and CDR2 SNEGSKA (reference sequence). This chain's CDR3 is CSARGRSNEQFF.

V gene TRBV19 combines with J gene TRBJ2-3; the TCRdb D gene call, TRBD1, has no DNA to confirm it. Germline-derived CDR1 and CDR2 are LNHDA and SQIVND (reference sequence). The CDR3 has 13 amino acids. The chain's CDR3 is CASSYGQGDTQYF.

The gene calls are TRBV7-3 and TRBJ2-1; TCRdb lists TRBD2, though no DNA is available to test this call. The CDR3 runs 14 residues. CDR1 is SGHTA, CDR2 FQGTGA, per germline. CDR3 region: CAPRRTSGYNEQFF. The complete variable domain, with remaining parts taken from reference TRBV7-3 and TRBJ2-1, reads GAGVSQTPSNKVTEKGKYVELRCDPISGHTALYWYRQSLGQGPEFLIYFQGTGAADDSGLPNDRFFAVRPEGSVSTLKIQRTERGDSAVYLCAPRRTSGYNEQFFGPGTRLTVL.

V and J are TRBV6-2 or TRBV6-3 and TRBJ2-2; without DNA, the TCRdb call of TRBD1 cannot be checked. The germline CDR1 and CDR2 sequences are MNHEY and SVGEGT. The CDR3 totals 15 residues. Here the CDR3 reads CASSYSRAGPGELFF.

The gene calls are TRBV20-1 and TRBJ1-1. Germline V CDR1 and CDR2: DFQATT, SNEGSKA (reference sequence). The CDR3 sequence is 13 residues long. The CDR3: CSARSGRNTEAFF.

CDR3 in amino acids: CASSFTDKFEFF. The chain employs TRBV12-3 or TRBV12-4 and TRBJ2-1; TCRdb names TRBD1, which stays unverified in the absence of DNA. The CDR3 sequence is 12 residues long.